One and the same sample provided the 6 T cell receptor beta chains below, sequenced in a study of T cells after yellow fever vaccination. Each CDR3 protein gets one entry after TCRdb re-called the 5' RACE reads with MiXCR. Of under 400,000 distinct CDR3 sequences in the sample, approximately 10% are singletons; the top ten hold more than 15%. The input for sequencing was PBMCs, taken on the day of the first yellow fever vaccination. The receptors stem from a young man who received the YFV17D yellow fever vaccine.

The gene calls are TRBV7-2 and TRBJ2-3; D gene ambiguous. This CDR3 is built from 15 residues. Germline values: CDR1 SGHTA, CDR2 FQGNSA. Trimming shortened V by 0 bases and J by 2 bases, and 9 bases separated the two germline ends. CDR3 amino acids: CASSLAWHTTDTQYF. The CDR3 DNA follows: TGTGCCAGCAGCTTAGCGTGGCATACCACAGATACGCAGTATTTT.

This clonotype has more than one count but fewer than ten. This chain uses TRBV6-5 with TRBJ2-7; either TRBD1 or TRBD2 may fit D (6 bases each). The CDR3 has 15 amino acids. CDR1 is MNHEY, CDR2 SVGAGI, per germline. Trimming removed 2 bases at V and 0 bases at J, with 11 bases between. CDR3 nucleotide sequence: TGTGCCAGCAGTTACATGGGGGGCGACTCCTACGAGCAGTACTTC. Translated: CASSYMGGDSYEQYF.

This clonotype occurred many times. The V call is TRBV12-3 or TRBV12-4, the J call TRBJ2-1, with D maybe TRBD2 (6 bases). V shed 6 bases and J shed 9 bases, with 6 bases lying between them. The CDR3 runs 10 residues. The CDR3 region is CASRGGEQFF. In DNA form, the CDR3 reads TGTGCCAGCAGGGGGGGTGAGCAGTTCTTC.

This clonotype has more than one count but fewer than ten. The chain uses TRBV28 and TRBJ2-2; 9 bases match TRBD1. CDR3 length: 16 amino acids. CDR1 is MDHEN, CDR2 SYDVKM, per germline. V gave up 3 bases and J gave up 7 bases; unmatched junction bases: 9. The CDR3: CASSFSGTGKDGELFF. DNA for the CDR3: TGTGCCAGCAGTTTTTCCGGGACAGGGAAGGACGGGGAGCTGTTTTTT.

There are a few counts of this clonotype. This chain uses TRBV6-2 or TRBV6-3 with TRBJ2-5; 9 bases fit TRBD2. This CDR3 contains 15 residues. Germline trimming cut 2 bases from V and 5 bases from J; bases unmatched to any gene: 6. CDR1 is MNHEY and CDR2 is SVGEGT in the germline V gene. The CDR3 sequence: CASSYARGGWETQYF. In DNA form, the CDR3 reads TGTGCCAGCAGTTACGCGCGGGGGGGCTGGGAGACCCAGTACTTC.

There are a few counts of this clonotype. CDR3 in DNA: TGTGCCAGCAGCGCACCGACAGGGGGCCGTCAGCCCCAGCATTTT. It specifies CASSAPTGGRQPQHF. This chain connects TRBV12-3 or TRBV12-4 to TRBJ1-5; TRBD1 matches 10 bases. The J segment lost 6 bases and the V segment lost 6 bases, leaving 8 bases of the junction unmatched. This CDR3 comprises 15 residues.